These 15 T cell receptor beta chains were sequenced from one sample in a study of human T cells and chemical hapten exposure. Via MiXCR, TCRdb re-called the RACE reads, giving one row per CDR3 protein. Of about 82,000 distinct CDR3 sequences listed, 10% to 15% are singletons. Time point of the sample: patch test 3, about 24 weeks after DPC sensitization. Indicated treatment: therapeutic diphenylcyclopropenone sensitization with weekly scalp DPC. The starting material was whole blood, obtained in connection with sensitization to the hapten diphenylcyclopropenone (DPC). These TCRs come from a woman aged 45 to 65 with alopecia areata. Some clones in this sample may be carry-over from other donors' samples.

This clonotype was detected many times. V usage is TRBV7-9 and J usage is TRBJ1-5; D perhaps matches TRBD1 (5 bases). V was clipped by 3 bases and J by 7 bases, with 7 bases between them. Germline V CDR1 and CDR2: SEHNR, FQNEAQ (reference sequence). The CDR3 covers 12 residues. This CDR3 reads CASSLGPQPQHF. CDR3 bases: TGTGCCAGCAGCTTGGGGCCGCAGCCCCAGCATTTT.

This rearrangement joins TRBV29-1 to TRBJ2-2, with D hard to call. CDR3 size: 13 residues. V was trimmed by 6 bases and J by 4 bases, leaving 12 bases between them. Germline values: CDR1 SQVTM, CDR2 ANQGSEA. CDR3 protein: CSVRQSITGELFF. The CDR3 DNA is TGCAGCGTCCGGCAATCTATCACCGGGGAGCTGTTTTTT.

Here the CDR3 DNA reads TGTGCCAGCAGAAATGAGCGGACCCAAAACAATGAGCAGTTCTTC. Translation: CASRNERTQNNEQFF. This chain uses TRBV11-2 with TRBJ2-1; the D gene is possibly TRBD2 (5 bases). Germline V lookup: CDR1 SGHAT, CDR2 FQNNGV. The V gene lost 6 bases and the J gene lost 5 bases, with 17 bases spanning the gap. CDR3 size: 15 residues.

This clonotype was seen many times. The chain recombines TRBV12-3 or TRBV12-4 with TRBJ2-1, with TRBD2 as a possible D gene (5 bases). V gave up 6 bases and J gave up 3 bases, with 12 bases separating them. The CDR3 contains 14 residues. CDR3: CASSPGLNYNEQFF. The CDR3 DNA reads TGTGCCAGCAGCCCAGGACTGAACTACAATGAGCAGTTCTTC.

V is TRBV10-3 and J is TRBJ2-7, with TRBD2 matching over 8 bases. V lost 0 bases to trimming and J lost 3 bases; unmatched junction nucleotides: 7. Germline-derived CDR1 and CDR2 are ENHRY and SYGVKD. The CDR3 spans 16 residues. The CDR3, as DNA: TGTGCCATCAGTGAGTCACGGAGAGCGGGAGACTACGAGCAGTACTTC. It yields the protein CAISESRRAGDYEQYF.

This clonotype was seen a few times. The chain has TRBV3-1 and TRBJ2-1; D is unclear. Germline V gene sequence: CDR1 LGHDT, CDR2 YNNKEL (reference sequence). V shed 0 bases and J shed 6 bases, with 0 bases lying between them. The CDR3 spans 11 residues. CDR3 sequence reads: CASSQDNEQFF. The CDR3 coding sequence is TGTGCCAGCAGCCAAGACAATGAGCAGTTCTTC.

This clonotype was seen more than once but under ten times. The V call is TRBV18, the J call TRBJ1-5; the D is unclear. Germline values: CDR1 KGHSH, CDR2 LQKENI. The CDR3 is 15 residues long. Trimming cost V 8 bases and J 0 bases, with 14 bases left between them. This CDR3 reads CASTDSIGSNQPQHF. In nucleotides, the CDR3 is TGTGCCAGCACCGACTCGATAGGTAGCAATCAGCCCCAGCATTTT.

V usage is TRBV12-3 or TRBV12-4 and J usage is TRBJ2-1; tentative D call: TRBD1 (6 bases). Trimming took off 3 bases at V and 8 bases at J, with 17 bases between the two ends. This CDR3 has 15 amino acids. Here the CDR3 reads CASSFDRSRTHEQFF. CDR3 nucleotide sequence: TGTGCCAGCAGTTTTGACAGGAGCCGTACCCATGAGCAGTTCTTC.

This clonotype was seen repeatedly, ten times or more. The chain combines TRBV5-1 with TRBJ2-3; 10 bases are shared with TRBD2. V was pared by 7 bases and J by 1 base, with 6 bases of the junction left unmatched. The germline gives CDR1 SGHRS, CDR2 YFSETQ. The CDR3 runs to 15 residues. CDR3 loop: CASASGSRGTDTQYF. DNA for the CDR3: TGCGCCAGCGCTAGCGGGAGCCGAGGCACAGATACGCAGTATTTT.

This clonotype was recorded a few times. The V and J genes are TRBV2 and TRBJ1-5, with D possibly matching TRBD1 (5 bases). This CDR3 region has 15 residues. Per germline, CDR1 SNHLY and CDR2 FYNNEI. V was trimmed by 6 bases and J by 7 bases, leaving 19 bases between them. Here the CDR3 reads CASSLARGAGQPQHF. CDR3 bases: TGTGCCAGCAGCCTAGCAAGAGGGGCTGGGCAGCCCCAGCATTTT.

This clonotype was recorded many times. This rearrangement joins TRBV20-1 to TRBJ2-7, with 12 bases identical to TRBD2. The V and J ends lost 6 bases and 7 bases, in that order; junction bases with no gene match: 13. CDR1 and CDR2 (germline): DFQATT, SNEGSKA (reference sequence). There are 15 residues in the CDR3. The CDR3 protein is CSAHGLAGSRGEQYF. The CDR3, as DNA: TGCAGTGCCCACGGACTAGCGGGGTCAAGAGGGGAGCAGTACTTC.

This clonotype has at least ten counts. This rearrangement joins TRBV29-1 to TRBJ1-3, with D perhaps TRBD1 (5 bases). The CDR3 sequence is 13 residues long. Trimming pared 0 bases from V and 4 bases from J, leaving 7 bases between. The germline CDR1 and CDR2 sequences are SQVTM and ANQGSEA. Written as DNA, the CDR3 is TGCAGCGTTGAAGATACAGGAGGAAACACCATATATTTT. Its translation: CSVEDTGGNTIYF.

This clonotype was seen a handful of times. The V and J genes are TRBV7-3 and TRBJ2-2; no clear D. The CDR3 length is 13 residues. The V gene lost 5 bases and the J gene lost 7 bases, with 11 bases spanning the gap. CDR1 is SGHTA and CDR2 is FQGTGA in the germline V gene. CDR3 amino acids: CASSLGRGGELFF. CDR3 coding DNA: TGTGCCAGCAGCCTGGGTCGCGGCGGGGAGCTGTTTTTT. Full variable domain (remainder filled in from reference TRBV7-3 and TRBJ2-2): GAGVSQTPSNKVTEKGKYVELRCDPISGHTALYWYRQSLGQGPEFLIYFQGTGAADDSGLPNDRFFAVRPEGSVSTLKIQRTERGDSAVYLCASSLGRGGELFFGEGSRLTVL.

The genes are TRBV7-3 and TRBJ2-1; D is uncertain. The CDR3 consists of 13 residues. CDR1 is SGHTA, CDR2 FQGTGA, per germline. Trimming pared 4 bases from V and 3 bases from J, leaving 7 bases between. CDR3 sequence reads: CASSWNVYNEQFF. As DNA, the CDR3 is TGTGCCAGCAGCTGGAACGTCTACAATGAGCAGTTCTTC.

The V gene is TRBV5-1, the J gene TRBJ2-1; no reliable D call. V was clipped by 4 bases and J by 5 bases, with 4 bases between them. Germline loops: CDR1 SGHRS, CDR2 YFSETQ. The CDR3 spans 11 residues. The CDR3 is CASSNHNEQFF. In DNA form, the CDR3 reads TGCGCCAGCAGCAACCACAATGAGCAGTTCTTC.